The sequence of this TCR beta chain was determined in a study of blood T cell repertoires in COVID-19. This clone occurred a few times. Original handling: Estimated nucleated cell counts came from reference gene primer amplification. Profiled with immunoSEQ multiplex PCR; TCRdb holds only in-frame clones, not every one. Clone size and the V and J calls come from that table; the DNA yielded D and trimming. Here the sample spans about 160,000 clones, around 82% being singletons. The CDR3 has 13 residues. Germline V CDR1 and CDR2: SEHNR, FQNEAQ (reference sequence). V dropped 5 bases and J dropped 3; count of bases not matched to a gene: 4.

Material: peripheral blood. V is TRBV7-9 and J is TRBJ2-7, with TRBD1 matching over 7 bases. The source is a woman over 75 with active or convalescent COVID-19. The CDR3 region is CASSRGTDYEQYF. CDR3 in DNA: TGTGCCAGCAGCCGTGGGACAGACTACGAGCAGTACTTC.